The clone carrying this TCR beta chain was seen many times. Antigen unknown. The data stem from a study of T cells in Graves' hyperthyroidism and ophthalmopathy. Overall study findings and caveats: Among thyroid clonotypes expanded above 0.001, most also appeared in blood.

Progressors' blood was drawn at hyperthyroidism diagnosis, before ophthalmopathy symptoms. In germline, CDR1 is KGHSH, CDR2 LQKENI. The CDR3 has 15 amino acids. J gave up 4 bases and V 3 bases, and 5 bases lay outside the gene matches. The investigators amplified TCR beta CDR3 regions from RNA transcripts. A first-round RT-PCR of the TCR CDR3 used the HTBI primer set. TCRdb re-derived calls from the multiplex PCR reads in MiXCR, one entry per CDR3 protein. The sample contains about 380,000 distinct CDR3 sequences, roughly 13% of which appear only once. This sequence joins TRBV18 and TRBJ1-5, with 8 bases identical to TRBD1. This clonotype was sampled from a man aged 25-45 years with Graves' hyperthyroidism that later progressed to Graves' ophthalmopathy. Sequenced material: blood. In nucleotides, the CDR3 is TGTGCCAGCTCACCCCCAGGGGGCCTTAATCAGCCCCAGCATTTT. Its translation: CASSPPGGLNQPQHF.